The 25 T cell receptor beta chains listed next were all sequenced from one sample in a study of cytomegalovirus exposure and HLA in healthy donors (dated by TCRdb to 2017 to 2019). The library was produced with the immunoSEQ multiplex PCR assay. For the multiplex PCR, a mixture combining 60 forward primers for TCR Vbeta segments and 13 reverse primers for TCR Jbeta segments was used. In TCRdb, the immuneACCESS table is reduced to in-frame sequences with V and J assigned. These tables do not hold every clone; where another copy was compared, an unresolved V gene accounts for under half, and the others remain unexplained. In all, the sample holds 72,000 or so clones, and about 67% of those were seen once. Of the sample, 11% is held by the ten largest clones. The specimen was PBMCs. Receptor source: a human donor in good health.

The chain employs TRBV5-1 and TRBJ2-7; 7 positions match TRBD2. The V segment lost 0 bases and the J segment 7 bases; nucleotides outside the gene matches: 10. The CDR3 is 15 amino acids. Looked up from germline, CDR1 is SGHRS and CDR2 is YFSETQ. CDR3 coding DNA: TGCGCCAGCAGCTTGGCCGGGGCTAGCGGTCGAGAGCAGTACTTC. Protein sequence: CASSLAGASGREQYF.

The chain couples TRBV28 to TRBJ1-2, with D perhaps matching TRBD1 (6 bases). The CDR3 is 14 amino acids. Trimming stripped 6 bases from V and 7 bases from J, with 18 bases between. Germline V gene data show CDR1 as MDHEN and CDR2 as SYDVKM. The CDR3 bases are TGTGCCAGCAGCCCCGAGTTGGGGGCGGGTGGCTACACCTTC. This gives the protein CASSPELGAGGYTF.

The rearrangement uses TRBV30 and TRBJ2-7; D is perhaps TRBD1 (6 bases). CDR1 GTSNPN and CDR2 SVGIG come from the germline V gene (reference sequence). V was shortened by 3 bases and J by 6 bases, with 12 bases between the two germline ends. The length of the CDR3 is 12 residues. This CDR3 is CAWSRTDSEQYF. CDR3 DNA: TGTGCCTGGAGCCGAACGGACAGCGAGCAGTACTTC.

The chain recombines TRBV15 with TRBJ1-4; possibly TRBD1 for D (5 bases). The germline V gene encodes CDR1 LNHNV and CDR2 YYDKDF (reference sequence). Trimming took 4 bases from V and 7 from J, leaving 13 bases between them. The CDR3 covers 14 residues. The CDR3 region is CATSTRGKGEKLFF. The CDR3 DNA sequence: TGTGCCACCAGCACACGGGGGAAAGGTGAAAAACTGTTTTTT.

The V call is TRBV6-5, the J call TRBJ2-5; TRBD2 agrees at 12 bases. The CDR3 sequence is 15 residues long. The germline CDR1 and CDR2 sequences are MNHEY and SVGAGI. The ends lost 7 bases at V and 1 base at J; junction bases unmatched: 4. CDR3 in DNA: TGTGCCAGCACTAAGACTAGCGGGAGCCAAGAGACCCAGTACTTC. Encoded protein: CASTKTSGSQETQYF.

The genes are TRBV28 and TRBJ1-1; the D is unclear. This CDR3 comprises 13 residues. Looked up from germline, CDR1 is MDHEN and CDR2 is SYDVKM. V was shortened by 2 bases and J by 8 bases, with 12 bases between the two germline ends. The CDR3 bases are TGTGCCAGCAGTTTAGGTCGGCGGGCAGAAGCTTTCTTT. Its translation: CASSLGRRAEAFF.

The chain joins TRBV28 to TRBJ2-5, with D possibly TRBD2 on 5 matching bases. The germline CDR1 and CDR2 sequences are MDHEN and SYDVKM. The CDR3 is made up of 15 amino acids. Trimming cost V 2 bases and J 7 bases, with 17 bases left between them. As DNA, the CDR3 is TGTGCCAGCAGTTTACGACTCGTAGACTATTCGACCCAGTACTTC. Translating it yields CASSLRLVDYSTQYF.

DNA of the CDR3: TGCGCCAGCAGCCGAGGGACAGGGGCCTCCTACGAGCAGTACTTC. This encodes CASSRGTGASYEQYF. V gene TRBV4-1 combines with J gene TRBJ2-7, with 10 nucleotides matching TRBD1. This CDR3 is built from 15 residues. V shed 4 bases, J shed 0 bases, and the junction held 3 bases outside the gene matches. Germline CDR1 is MGHRA and CDR2 is YSYEKL.

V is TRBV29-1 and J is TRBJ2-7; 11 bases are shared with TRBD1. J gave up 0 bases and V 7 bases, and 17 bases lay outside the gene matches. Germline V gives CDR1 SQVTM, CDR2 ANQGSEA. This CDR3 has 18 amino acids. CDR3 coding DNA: TGCAGCGCCGGTAAAGGGACAGGGGGTGCCTCCCGCTCCTACGAGCAGTACTTC. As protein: CSAGKGTGGASRSYEQYF.

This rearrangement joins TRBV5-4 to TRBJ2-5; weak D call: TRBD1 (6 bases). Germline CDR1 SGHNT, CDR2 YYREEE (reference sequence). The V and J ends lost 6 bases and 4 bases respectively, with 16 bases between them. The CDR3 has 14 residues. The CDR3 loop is CASTLWGRGETQYF. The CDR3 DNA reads TGTGCCAGCACCCTCTGGGGCAGGGGAGAGACCCAGTACTTC.

The CDR3 region is CASSIQGNQPQHF. In nucleotides, the CDR3 is TGTGCCAGCAGTATTCAGGGGAATCAGCCCCAGCATTTT. The chain combines TRBV28 with TRBJ1-5; possible D gene TRBD1, 6 bases. Germline-derived CDR1 and CDR2 are MDHEN and SYDVKM. The CDR3 has 13 residues. The germline V and J ends were trimmed by 5 bases and 4 bases, with 9 bases remaining between them.

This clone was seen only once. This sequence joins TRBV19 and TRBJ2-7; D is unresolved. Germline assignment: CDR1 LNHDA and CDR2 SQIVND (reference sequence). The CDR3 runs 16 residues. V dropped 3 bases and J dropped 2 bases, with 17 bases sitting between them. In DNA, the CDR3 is TGTGCCAGTAGTATGAAATTAGGAACGACAACCTACGAGCAGTACTTC. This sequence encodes CASSMKLGTTTYEQYF.

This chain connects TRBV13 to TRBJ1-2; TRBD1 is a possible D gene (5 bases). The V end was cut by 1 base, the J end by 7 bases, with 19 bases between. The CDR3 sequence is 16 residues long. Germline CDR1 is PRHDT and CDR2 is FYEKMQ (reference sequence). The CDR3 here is CASSLEAGKDWGGYTF. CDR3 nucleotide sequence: TGTGCCAGCAGCTTAGAGGCAGGGAAGGATTGGGGTGGCTACACCTTC.

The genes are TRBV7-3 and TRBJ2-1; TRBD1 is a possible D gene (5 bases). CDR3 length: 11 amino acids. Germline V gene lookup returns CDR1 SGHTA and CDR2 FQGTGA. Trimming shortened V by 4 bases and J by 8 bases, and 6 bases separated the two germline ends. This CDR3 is CASSSGYEQFF. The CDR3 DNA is TGTGCCAGCAGCTCAGGGTATGAGCAGTTCTTC.

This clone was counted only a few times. The CDR3 is CASSGKRSQETQYF. The CDR3, as DNA: TGTGCCAGCAGTGGGAAGCGTTCCCAAGAGACCCAGTACTTC. The chain is built from TRBV25-1 and TRBJ2-5; D call uncertain. The germline V gene has CDR1 MGHDK and CDR2 SYGVNS. Trimming pared 4 bases from V and 1 base from J, leaving 10 bases between. There are 14 residues in the CDR3.

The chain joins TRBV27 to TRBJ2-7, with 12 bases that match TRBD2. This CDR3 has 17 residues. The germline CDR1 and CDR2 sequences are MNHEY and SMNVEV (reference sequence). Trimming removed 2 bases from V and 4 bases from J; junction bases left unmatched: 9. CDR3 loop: CASSLGPGLAGSYEQYF. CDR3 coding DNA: TGTGCCAGCAGTTTAGGCCCCGGACTAGCGGGATCGTACGAGCAGTACTTC.

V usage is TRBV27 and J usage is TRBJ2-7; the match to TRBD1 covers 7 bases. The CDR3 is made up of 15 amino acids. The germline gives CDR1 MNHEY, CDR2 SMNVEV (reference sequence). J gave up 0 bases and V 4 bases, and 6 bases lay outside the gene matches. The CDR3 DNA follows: TGTGCCAGCAGTTCCACCGGGACAGTCTCCTACGAGCAGTACTTC. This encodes CASSSTGTVSYEQYF.

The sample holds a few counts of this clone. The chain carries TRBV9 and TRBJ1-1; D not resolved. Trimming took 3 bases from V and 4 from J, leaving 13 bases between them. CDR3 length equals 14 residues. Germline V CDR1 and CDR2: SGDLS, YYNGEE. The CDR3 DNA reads TGTGCCAGCAGCGAAGGAGATTTAATCACTGAAGCTTTCTTT. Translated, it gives CASSEGDLITEAFF.

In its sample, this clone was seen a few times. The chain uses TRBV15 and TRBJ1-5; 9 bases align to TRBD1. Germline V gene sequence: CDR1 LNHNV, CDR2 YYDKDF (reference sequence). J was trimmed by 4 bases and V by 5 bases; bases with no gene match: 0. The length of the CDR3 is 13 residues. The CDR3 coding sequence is TGTGCCACCAGCGGACAGGGGAATCAGCCCCAGCATTTT. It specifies CATSGQGNQPQHF. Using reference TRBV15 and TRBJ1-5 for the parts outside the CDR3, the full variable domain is DAMVIQNPRYQVTQFGKPVTLSCSQTLNHNVMYWYQQKSSQAPKLLFHYYDKDFNNEADTPDNFQSRRPNTSFCFLDIRSPGLGDTAMYLCATSGQGNQPQHFGDGTRLSIL.

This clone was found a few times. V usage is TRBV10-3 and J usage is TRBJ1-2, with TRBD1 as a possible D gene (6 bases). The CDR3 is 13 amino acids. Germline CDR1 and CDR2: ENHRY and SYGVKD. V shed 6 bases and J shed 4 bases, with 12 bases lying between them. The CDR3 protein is CAISGGQSYGYTF. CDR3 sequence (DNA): TGTGCCATCAGCGGCGGACAGTCCTATGGCTACACCTTC.

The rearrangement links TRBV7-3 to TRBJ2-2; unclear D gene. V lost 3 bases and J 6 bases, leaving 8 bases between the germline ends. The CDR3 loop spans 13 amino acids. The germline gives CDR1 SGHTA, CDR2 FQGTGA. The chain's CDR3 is CASSLRRAGELFF. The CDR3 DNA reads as TGTGCCAGCAGCTTGAGGAGAGCCGGGGAGCTGTTTTTT.

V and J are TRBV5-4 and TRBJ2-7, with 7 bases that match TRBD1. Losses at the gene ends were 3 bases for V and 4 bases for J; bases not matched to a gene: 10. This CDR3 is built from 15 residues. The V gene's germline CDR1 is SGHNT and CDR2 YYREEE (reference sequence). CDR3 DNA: TGTGCCAGCAGCTGGAGGACAGGTGATGTGTACGAGCAGTACTTC. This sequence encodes CASSWRTGDVYEQYF. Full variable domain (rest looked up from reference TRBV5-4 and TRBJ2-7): ETGVTQSPTHLIKTRGQQVTLRCSSQSGHNTVSWYQQALGQGPQFIFQYYREEENGRGNFPPRFSGLQFPNYSSELNVNALELDDSALYLCASSWRTGDVYEQYFGPGTRLTVT.

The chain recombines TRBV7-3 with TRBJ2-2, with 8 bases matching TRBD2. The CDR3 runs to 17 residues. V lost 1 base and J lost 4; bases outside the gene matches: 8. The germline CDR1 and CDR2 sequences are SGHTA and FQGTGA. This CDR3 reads CASSLSALAGATGELFF. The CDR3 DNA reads TGTGCCAGCAGCTTAAGCGCCCTAGCGGGCGCCACCGGGGAGCTGTTTTTT.

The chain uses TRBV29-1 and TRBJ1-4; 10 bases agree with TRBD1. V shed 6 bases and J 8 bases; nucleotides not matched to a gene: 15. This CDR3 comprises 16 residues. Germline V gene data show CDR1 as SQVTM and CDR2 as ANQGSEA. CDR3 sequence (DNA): TGCAGCGTCGCAAAAAGAGGGACAGGGGAGGAAGAAAAACTGTTTTTT. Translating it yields CSVAKRGTGEEEKLFF.

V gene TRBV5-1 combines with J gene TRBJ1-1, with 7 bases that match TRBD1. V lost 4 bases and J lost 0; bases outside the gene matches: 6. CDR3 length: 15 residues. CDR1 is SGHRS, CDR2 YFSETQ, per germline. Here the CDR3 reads CASSGRGQLNTEAFF. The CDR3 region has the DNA TGCGCCAGCAGCGGAAGGGGACAGCTGAACACTGAAGCTTTCTTT.